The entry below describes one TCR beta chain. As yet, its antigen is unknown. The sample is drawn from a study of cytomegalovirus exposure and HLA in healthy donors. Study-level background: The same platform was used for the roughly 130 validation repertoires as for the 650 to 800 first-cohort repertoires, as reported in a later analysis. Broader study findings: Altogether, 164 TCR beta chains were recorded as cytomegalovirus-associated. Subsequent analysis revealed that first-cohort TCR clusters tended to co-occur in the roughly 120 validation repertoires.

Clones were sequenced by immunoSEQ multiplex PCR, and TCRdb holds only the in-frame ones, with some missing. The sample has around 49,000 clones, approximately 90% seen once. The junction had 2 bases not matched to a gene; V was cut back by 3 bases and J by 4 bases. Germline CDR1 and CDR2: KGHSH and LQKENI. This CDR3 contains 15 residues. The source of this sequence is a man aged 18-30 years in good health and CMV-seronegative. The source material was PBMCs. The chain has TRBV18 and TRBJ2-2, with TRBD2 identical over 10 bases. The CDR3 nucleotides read TGTGCCAGCTCACCGGGACTAGCGCTCACCGGGGAGCTGTTTTTT. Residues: CASSPGLALTGELFF.